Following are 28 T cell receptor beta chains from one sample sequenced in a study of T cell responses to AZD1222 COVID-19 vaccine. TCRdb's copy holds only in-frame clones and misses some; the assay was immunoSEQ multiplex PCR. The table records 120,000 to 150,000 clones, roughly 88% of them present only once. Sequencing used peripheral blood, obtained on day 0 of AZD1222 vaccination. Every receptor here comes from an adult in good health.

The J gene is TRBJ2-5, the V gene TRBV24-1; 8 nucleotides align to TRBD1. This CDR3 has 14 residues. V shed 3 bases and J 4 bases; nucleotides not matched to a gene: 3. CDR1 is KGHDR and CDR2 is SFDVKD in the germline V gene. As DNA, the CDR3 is TGTGCCACCAGTGATACAGGGGGATCAGAGACCCAGTACTTC. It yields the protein CATSDTGGSETQYF.

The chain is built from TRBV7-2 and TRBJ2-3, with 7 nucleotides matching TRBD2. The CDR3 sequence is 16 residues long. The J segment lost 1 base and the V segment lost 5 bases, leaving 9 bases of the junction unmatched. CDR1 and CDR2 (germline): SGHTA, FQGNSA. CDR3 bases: TGTGCCAGCAGCGTCTTTGTCGCGGGGGGCACAGATACGCAGTATTTT. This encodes CASSVFVAGGTDTQYF.

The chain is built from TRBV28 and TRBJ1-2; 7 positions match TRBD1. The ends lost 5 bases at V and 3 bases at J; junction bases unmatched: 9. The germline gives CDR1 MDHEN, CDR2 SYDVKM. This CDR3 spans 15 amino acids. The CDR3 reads CASSPETGSDYGYTF. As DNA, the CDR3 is TGTGCCAGCAGTCCGGAGACAGGGTCTGACTATGGCTACACCTTC.

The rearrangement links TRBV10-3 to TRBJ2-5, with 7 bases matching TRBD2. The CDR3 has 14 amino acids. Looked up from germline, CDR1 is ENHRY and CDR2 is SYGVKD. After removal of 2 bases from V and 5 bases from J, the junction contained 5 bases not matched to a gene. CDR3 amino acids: CAISEPLGGETQYF. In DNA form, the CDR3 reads TGTGCCATCAGTGAGCCACTCGGGGGGGAGACCCAGTACTTC.

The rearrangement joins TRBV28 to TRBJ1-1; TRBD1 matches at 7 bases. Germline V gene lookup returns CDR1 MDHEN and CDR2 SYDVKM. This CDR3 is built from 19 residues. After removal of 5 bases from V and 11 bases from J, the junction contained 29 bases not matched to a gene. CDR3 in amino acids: CASSTIAERQGGVRRVAFF. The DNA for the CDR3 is TGTGCCAGCAGTACTATAGCGGAGCGACAGGGAGGTGTACGTCGAGTGGCTTTCTTT. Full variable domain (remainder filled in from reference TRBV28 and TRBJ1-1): DVKVTQSSRYLVKRTGEKVFLECVQDMDHENMFWYRQDPGLGLRLIYFSYDVKMKEKGDIPEGYSVSREKKERFSLILESASTNQTSMYLCASSTIAERQGGVRRVAFFGQGTRLTVV.

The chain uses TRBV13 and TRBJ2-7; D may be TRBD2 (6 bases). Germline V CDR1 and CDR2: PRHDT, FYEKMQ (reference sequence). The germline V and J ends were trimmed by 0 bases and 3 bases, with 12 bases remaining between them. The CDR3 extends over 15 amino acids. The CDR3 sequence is CASSLGRGTLYEQYF. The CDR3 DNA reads TGTGCCAGCAGCTTAGGCCGCGGGACCCTCTACGAGCAGTACTTC.

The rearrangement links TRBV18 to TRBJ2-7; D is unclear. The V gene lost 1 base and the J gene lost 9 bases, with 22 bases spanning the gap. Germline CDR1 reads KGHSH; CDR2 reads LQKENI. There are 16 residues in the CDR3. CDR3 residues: CASSPLEASPLLRQYF. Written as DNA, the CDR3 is TGTGCCAGCTCACCACTCGAGGCTAGTCCCCTTTTGCGGCAGTACTTC.

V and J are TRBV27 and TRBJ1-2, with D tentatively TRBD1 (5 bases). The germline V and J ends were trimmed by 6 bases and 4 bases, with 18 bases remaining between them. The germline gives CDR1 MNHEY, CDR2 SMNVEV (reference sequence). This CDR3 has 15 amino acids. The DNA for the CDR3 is TGTGCCAGCAGCCCCCTATTTACGGGGGGCTATGGCTACACCTTC. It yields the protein CASSPLFTGGYGYTF.

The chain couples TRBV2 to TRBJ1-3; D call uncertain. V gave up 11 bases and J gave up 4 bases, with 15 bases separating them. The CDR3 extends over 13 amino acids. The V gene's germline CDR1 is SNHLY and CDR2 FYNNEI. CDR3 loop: CARLEGSGNTIYF. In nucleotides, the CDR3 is TGTGCCCGGTTAGAGGGATCAGGAAACACCATATATTTT.

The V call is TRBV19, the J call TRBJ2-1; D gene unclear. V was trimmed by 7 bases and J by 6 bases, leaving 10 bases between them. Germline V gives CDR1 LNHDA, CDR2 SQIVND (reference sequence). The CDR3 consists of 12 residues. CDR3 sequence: CASKRSGNEQFF. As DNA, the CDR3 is TGTGCCAGTAAAAGAAGTGGCAATGAGCAGTTCTTC.

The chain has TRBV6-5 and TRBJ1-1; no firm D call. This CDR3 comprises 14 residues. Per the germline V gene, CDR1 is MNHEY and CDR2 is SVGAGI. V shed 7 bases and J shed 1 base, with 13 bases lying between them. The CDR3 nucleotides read TGTGCCAGCACAACCAATCACGGGAACACTGAAGCTTTCTTT. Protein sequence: CASTTNHGNTEAFF.

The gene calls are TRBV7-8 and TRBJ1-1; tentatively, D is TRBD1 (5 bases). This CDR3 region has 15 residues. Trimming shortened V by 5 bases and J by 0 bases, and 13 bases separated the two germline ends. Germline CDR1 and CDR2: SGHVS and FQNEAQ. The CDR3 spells CASSPSTALNTEAFF. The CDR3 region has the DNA TGTGCCAGCAGCCCTTCGACAGCCTTGAACACTGAAGCTTTCTTT.

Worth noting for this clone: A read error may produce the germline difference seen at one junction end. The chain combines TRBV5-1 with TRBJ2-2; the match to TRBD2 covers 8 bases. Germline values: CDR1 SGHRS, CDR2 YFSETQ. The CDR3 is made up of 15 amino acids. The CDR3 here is CAGRAGVEYTGELFF. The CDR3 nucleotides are TGCGCCGGCAGAGCGGGGGTAGAGTACACCGGGGAGCTGTTTTTT. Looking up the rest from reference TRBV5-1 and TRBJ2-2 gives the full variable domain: KAGVTQTPRYLIKTRGQQVTLSCSPISGHRSVSWYQQTPGQGLQFLFEYFSETQRNKGNFPGRFSGRQFSNSRSEMNVSTLELGDSALYLCAGRAGVEYTGELFFGEGSRLTVL.

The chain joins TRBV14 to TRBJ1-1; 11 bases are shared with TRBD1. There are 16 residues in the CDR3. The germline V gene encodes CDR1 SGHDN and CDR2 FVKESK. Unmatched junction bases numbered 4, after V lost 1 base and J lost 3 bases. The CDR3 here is CASSQAPGQGDTEAFF. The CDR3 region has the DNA TGTGCCAGCAGCCAAGCCCCGGGACAGGGGGACACTGAAGCTTTCTTT.

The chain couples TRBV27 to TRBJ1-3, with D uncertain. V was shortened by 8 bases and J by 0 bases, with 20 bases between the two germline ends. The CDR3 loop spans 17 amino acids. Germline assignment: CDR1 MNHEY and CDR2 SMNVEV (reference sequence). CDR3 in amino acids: CASARAGPTVSGNTIYF. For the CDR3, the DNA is TGTGCCAGCGCTCGAGCTGGGCCTACCGTCTCTGGAAACACCATATATTTT.

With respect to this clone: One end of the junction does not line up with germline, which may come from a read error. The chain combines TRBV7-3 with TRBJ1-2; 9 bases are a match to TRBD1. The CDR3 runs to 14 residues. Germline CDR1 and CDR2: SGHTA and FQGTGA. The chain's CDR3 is CASSLTPGTGLPFF. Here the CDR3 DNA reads TGTGCCAGCAGCTTAACCCCAGGGACAGGGCTGCCTTTCTTC.

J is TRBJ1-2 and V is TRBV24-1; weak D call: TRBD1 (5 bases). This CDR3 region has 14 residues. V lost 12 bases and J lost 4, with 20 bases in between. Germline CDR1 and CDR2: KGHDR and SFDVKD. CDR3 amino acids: CALLTGGRAYGYTF. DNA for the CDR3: TGTGCCCTTCTAACGGGGGGACGGGCCTATGGCTACACCTTC.

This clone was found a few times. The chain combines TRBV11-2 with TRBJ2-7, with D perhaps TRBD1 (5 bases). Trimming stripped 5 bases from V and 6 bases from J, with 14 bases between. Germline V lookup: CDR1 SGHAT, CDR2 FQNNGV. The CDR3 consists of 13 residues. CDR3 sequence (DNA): TGTGCCAGCAGCCAAACCGAAGGGGCCGAGCAGTACTTC. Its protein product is CASSQTEGAEQYF.

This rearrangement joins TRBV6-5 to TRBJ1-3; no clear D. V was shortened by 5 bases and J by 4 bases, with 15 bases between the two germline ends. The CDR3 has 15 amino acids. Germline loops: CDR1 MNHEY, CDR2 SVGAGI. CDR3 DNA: TGTGCCAGCAGTCAACTTACAGCGGAAGGAAACACCATATATTTT. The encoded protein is CASSQLTAEGNTIYF.

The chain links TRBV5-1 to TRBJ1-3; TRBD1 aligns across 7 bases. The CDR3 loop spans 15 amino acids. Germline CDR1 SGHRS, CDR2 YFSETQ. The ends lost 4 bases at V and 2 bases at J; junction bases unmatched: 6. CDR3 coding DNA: TGCGCCAGCAGCATCCTCAGGGGGACTGGAAACACCATATATTTT. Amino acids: CASSILRGTGNTIYF.

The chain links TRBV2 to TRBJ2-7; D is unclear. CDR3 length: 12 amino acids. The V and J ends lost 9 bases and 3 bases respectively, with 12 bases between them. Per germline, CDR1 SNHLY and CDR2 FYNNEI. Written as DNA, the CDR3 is TGTGCCAGTAGTCAGAAGGGCTACGAGCAGTACTTC. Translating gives CASSQKGYEQYF.

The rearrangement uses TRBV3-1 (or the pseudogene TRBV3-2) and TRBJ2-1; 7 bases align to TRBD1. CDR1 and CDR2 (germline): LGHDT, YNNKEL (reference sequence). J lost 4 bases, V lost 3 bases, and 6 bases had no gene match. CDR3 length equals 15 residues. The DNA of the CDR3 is TGTGCCAGCAGCCAGGGACAGAATATGTACAATGAGCAGTTCTTC. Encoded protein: CASSQGQNMYNEQFF.

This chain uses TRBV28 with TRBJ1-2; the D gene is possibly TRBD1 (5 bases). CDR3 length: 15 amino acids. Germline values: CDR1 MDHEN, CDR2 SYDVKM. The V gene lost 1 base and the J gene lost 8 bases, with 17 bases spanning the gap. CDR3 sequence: CASSLSATGTAGYTF. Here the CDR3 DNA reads TGTGCCAGCAGTTTATCCGCAACCGGGACCGCCGGCTACACCTTC.

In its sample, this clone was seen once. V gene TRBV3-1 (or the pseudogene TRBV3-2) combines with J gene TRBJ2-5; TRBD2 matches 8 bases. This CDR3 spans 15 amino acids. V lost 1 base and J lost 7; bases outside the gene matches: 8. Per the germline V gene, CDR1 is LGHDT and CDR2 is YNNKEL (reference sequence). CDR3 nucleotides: TGTGCCAGCAGCCAAGTTCCGGGAGGGGGAACGACCCAGTACTTC. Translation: CASSQVPGGGTTQYF.

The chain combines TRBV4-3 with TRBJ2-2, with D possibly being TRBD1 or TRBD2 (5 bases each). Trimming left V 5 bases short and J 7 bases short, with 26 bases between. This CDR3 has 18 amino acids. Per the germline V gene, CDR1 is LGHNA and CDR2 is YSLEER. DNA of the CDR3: TGCGCCAGCAGCACGGACCCTTTGGGACCGACGGGGAGCGGGGAGCTGTTTTTT. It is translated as CASSTDPLGPTGSGELFF.

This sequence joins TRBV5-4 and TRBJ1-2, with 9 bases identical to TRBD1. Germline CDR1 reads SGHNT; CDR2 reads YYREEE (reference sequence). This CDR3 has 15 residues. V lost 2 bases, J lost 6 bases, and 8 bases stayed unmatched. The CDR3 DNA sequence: TGTGCCAGCAGCTTAGGGACAGGGATCTGGGATGGCTACACCTTC. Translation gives CASSLGTGIWDGYTF.

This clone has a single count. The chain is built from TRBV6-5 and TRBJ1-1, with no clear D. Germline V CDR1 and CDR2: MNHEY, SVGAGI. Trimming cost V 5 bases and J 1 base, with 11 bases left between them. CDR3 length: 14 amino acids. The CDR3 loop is CASSLSRRNTEAFF. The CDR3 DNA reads TGTGCCAGCAGTCTGTCGAGGAGGAACACTGAAGCTTTCTTT.

Written as DNA, the CDR3 is TGTGCCAGCAGTTACGGTAGCGGGGGTGCAGCCGGGGAGCTGTTTTTT. Protein sequence: CASSYGSGGAAGELFF. V is TRBV6-5 and J is TRBJ2-2, with 9 bases identical to TRBD2. The V and J ends lost 2 bases and 6 bases, in that order; junction bases with no gene match: 7. CDR3 length: 16 residues. From germline, CDR1 is MNHEY and CDR2 SVGAGI.